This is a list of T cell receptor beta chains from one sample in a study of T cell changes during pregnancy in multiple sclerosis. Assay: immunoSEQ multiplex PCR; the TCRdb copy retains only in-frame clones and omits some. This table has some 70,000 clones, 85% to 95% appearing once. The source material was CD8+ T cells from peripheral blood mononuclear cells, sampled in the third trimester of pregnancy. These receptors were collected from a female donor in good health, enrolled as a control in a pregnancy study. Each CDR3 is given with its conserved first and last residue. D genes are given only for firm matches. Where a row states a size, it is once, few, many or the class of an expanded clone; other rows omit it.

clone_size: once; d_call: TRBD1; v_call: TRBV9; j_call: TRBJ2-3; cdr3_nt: TGTGCCAGCAGCGTAGAGGGACAGAGCACAGATACGCAGTATTTT; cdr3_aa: CASSVEGQSTDTQYF
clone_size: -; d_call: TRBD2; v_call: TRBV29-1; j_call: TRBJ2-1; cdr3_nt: TGCAGCGTTGGGAGTAGCGGGGGGTTCTACAATGAGCAGTTCTTC; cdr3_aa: CSVGSSGGFYNEQFF
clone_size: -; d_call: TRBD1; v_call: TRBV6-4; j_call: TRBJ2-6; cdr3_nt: TGTGCCAGCAGTGGGACAGGGGGCTCTGGGGCCAACGTCCTGACTTTC; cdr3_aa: CASSGTGGSGANVLTF
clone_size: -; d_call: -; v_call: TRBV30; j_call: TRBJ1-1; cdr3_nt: TGTGCCTGGAGTTCCGACAGGAACACTGAAGCTTTCTTT; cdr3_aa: CAWSSDRNTEAFF
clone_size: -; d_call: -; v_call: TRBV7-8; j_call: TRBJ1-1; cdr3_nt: TGTGCCAGCAGCTTACCTAAAGCAACTTTCGGGGACACTGAAGCTTTCTTT; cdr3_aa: CASSLPKATFGDTEAFF
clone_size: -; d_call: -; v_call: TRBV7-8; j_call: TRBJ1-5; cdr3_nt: TGTGCCAGCAGCTTATCGGGATGGAATCAGCCCCAGCATTTT; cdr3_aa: CASSLSGWNQPQHF
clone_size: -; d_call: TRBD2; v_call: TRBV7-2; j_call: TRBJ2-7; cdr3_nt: TGTGCCAGCAGCTTACTAGCGGGAACCAAAGGCTACGAGCAGTACTTC; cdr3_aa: CASSLLAGTKGYEQYF
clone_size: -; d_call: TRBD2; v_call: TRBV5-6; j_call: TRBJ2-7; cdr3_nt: TGTGCCAGCAGCTTGGCCGGGGCTAGCGGGGGGGCGGAGCAGTACTTC; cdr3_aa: CASSLAGASGGAEQYF
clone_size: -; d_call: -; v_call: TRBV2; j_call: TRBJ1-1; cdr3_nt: TGTGCCAGCAGCGGGGGTAATGAAGCTTTCTTT; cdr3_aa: CASSGGNEAFF
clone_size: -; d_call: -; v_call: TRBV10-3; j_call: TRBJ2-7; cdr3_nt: TGTGCCATCGGCTTGGACACCTACGAGCAGTACTTC; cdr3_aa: CAIGLDTYEQYF
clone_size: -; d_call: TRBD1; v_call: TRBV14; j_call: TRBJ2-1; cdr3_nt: TGTGCCAGCAGCCAAGTACAGGGGGGCCAGGAGCAGTTCTTC; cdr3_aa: CASSQVQGGQEQFF
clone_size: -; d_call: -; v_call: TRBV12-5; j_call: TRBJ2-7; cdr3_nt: TGTGCTAGTGGTTCGTCCGAGCACCACGAGCAGTACTTC; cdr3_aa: CASGSSEHHEQYF
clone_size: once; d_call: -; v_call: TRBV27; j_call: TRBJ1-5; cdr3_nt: TGTGCCAGCACCCAGGGGCTCGGTCAGCCCCAGCATTTT; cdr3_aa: CASTQGLGQPQHF
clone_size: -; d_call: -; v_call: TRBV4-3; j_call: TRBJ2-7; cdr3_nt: TGCGCCAGCAGCCAAGAGGGCTCCGGGACCTACGAGCAGTACTTC; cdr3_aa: CASSQEGSGTYEQYF
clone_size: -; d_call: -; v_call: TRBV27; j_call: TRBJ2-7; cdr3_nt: TGTGCCAGCAGTCCCGGAGCTACCTACGAGCAGTACTTC; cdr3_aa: CASSPGATYEQYF
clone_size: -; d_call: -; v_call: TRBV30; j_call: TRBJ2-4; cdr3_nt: TGTGCCTGGAGTGTGAGGGGGTTAGCCAAAAACATTCAGTACTTC; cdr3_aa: CAWSVRGLAKNIQYF
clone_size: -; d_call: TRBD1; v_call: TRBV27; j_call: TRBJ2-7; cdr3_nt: TGTGCCAGCACCTCCGGGACAGGGCGGAGAGAGCAGTACTTC; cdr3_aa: CASTSGTGRREQYF
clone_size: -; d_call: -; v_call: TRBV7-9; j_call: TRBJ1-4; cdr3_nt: TGTGCCAGCAGCTTAACCAGGGACTCAACTAATGAAAAACTGTTTTTT; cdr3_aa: CASSLTRDSTNEKLFF
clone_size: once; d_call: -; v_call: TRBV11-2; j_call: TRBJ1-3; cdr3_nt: TGTGCCAGCAGCTTAGTAGGAGGTAGAGGAAACACCATATATTTT; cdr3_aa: CASSLVGGRGNTIYF
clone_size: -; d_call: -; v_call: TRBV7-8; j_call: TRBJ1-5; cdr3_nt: TGTGCCAGCAGCTTAGTAGAAGACAGGATTTATCAGCCCCAGCATTTT; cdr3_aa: CASSLVEDRIYQPQHF
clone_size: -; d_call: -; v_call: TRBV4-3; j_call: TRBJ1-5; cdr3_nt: TGCGCCAGCAGCCAAGAACGGGGCAATCAGCCCCAGCATTTT; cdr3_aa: CASSQERGNQPQHF
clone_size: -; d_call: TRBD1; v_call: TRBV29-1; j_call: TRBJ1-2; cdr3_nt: TGCAGCGTTGTTGGGGGACAGGTATATGGCTACACCTTC; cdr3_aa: CSVVGGQVYGYTF
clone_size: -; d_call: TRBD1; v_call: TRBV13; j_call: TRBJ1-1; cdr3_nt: TGTGCCAGCAGCCCAGGGGGGGAAGCTTTCTTT; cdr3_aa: CASSPGGEAFF
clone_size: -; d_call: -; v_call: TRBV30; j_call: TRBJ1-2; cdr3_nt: TGTGCCTGGAGAAGGGAGATAGGCTACACCTTC; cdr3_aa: CAWRREIGYTF
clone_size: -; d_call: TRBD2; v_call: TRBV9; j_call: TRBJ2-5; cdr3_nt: TGTGCCAGCAGCGTAGGACTAGCGGGGGCCACGATCCAAGAGACCCAGTACTTC; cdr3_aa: CASSVGLAGATIQETQYF
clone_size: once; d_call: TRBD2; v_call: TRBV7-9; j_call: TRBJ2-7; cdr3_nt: TGTGCCAGCAGCTTAGCTATAGGGACTAGCGGGGGCGACGAGCAGTACTTC; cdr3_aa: CASSLAIGTSGGDEQYF
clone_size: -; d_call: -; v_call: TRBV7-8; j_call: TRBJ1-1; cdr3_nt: TGTGCCAGCAGCTTATCGGAAGCTTTCTTT; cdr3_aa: CASSLSEAFF
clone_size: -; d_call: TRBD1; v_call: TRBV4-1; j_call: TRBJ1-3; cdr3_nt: TGCGCCAGCAGCCAAGCTGGGACAGGGAACGGAAACACCATATATTTT; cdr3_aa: CASSQAGTGNGNTIYF
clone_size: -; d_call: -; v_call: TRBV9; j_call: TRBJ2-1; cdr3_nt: TGTGCCAGCAGCGTAGGGGGGGACTACAATGAGCAGTTCTTC; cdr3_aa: CASSVGGDYNEQFF
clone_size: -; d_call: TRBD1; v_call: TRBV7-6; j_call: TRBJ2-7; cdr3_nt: TGTGCCAGCAGCCCATCCTCAGGGGGCCCCAGCTCCTACGAGCAGTACTTC; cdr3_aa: CASSPSSGGPSSYEQYF
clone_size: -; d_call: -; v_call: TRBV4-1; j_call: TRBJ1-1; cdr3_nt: TGCGCCAGCAGCCAAGGACTCGGGGACACTGTGGAAGCTTTCTTT; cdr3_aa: CASSQGLGDTVEAFF
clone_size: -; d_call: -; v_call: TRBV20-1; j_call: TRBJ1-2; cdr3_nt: TGCAGTGCTAGGTTGGGAGATGGCTACACCTTC; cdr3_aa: CSARLGDGYTF
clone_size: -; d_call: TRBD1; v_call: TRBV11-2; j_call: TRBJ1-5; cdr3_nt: TGTGCCAGCAGCCCGATAACCGGGACAGGATATTATAGCAATCAGCCCCAGCATTTT; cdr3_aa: CASSPITGTGYYSNQPQHF
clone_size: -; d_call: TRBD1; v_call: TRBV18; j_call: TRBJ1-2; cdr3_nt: TGTGCCAGCTCACCAGTGCAGGGGGCACCATCGTGGGACTATGGCTACACCTTC; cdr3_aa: CASSPVQGAPSWDYGYTF
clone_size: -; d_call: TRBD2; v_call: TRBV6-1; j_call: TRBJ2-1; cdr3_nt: TGTGCCAGCGTACCGGGGGGAGGCTTACTTGATGAGCAGTTCTTC; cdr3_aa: CASVPGGGLLDEQFF
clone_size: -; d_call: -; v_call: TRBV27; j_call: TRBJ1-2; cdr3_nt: TGTGCCAGCAGGACAGGAAACTATGGCTACACCTTC; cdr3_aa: CASRTGNYGYTF
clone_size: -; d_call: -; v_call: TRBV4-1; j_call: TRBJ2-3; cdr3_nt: TGCGCCAGCAGCCAAGTCGCCAGGGCCTTCACAGATACGCAGTATTTT; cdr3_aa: CASSQVARAFTDTQYF
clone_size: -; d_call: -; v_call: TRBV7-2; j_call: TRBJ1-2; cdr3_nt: TGTGCCAGCAGCTTAACCCCCCCGGAGACAGTTAATGGCTACACCTTC; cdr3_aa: CASSLTPPETVNGYTF
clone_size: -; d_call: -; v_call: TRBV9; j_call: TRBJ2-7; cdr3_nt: TGTGCCAGCAGCGTAGGCGAGAAGCAGTACTTC; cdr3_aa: CASSVGEKQYF
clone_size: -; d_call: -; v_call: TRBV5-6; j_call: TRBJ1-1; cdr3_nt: TGTGCCAGCAGCTTGGCCAGGGCCACTGAAGCTTTCTTT; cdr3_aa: CASSLARATEAFF
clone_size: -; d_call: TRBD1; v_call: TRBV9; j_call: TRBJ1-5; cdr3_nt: TGTGCCAGCAGCACAGGGACAGGCAATCAGCCCCAGCATTTT; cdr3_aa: CASSTGTGNQPQHF
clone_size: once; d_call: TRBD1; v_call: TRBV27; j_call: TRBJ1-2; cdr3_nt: TGTGCCAGCAGTTTATCGGGACAGGGCATATACGCTAACTATGGCTACACCTTC; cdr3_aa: CASSLSGQGIYANYGYTF
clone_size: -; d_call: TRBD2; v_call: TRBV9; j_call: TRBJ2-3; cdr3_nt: TGTGCCAGCAGCTCTCCTGGCGGGGGGTTCACAGATACGCAGTATTTT; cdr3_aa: CASSSPGGGFTDTQYF
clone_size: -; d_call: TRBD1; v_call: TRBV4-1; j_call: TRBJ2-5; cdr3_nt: TGCGCCAGCAGCCCTGGACAGGGCATCCAAGAGACCCAGTACTTC; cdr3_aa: CASSPGQGIQETQYF
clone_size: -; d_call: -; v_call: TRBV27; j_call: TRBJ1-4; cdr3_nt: TGTGCCAGCAGTCTGACAGCCTTTAATGAAAAACTGTTTTTT; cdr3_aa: CASSLTAFNEKLFF
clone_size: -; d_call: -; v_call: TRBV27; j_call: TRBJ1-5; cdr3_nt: TGTGCCAGCAGTTTCGGGGTAGGGTTCCCCCAGCATTTT; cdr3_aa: CASSFGVGFPQHF
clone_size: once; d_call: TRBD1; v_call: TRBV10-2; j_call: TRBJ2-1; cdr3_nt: TGCGCCAGCAGTGAGTGGACAGGGGGGGGCAATGAGCAGTTCTTC; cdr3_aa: CASSEWTGGGNEQFF
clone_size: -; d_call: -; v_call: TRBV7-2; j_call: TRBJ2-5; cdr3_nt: TGTGCCAGCACCCTAACGACACCTCAAGAGACCCAGTACTTC; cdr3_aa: CASTLTTPQETQYF
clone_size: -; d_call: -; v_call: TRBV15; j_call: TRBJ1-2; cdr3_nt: TGTGCCACCAGCAGAGATATCCTAGCAGGTACCTATGGCTACACCTTC; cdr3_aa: CATSRDILAGTYGYTF
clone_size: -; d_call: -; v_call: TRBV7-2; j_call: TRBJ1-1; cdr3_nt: TGTGCCAGCAGCTTACTGCGGGCCACCGTGGAACCTGAAGCTTTCTTT; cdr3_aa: CASSLLRATVEPEAFF
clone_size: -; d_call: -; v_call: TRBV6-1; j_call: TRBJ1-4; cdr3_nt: TGTGCCAGCAGTCCAGATGCAACTAATGAAAAACTGTTTTTT; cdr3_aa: CASSPDATNEKLFF
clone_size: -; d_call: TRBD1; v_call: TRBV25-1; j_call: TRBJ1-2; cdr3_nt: TGTGCCAGCACCCTCCGGACAGGGGATGGCTACACCTTC; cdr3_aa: CASTLRTGDGYTF
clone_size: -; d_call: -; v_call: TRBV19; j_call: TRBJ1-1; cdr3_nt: TGTGCCAGCAACCCCGGGGGGTGGGTCCTGAACACTGAAGCTTTCTTT; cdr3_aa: CASNPGGWVLNTEAFF
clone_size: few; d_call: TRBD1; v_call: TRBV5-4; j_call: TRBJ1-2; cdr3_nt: TGTGCCAGCAGCGCCGGACAGGGGGCTGACGGCTACACCTTC; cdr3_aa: CASSAGQGADGYTF
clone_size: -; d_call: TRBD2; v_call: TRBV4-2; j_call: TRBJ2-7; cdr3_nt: TGTGCCAGCAGCCGAAGTAGCGGGGGTACATACGAGCAGTACTTC; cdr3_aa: CASSRSSGGTYEQYF
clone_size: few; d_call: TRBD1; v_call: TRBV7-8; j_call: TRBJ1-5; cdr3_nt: TGTGCCAGCAGCTCAGACAGGGCCACCAATCAGCCCCAGCATTTT; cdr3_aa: CASSSDRATNQPQHF
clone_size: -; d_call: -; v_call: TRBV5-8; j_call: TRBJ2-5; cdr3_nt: TGTGCCAGCAGCCAACCCCGGACTGACGTCCGGGAGACCCAGTACTTC; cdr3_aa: CASSQPRTDVRETQYF
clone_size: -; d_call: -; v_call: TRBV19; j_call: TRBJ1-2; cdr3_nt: TGTGCCAGTTCTGGACAGATAATCTATGGCTACACCTTC; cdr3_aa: CASSGQIIYGYTF
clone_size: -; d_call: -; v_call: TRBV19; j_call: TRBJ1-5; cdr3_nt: TGTGCCAGTCGGTTAAATCAGCCCCAGCATTTT; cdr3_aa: CASRLNQPQHF